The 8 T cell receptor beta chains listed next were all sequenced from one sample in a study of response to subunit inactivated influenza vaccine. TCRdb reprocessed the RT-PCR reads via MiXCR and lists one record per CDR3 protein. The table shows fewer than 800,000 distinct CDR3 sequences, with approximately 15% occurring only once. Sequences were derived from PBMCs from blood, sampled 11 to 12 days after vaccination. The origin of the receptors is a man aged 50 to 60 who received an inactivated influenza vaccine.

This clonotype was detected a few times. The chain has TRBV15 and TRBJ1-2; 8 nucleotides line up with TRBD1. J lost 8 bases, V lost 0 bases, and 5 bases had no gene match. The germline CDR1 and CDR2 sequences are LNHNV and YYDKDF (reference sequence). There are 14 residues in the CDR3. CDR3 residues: CATSRDRGLMGYTF. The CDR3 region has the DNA TGTGCCACCAGCAGAGACAGGGGGCTAATGGGCTACACCTTC. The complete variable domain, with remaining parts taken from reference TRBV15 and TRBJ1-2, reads DAMVIQNPRYQVTQFGKPVTLSCSQTLNHNVMYWYQQKSSQAPKLLFHYYDKDFNNEADTPDNFQSRRPNTSFCFLDIRSPGLGDTAMYLCATSRDRGLMGYTFGSGTRLTVV.

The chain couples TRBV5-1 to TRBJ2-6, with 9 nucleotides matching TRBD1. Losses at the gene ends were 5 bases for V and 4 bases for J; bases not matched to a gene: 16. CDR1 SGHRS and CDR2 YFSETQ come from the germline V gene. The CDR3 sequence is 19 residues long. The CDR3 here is CASRWTGEIFLTGANVLTF. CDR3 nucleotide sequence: TGCGCCAGCAGATGGACAGGGGAAATCTTTCTAACGGGGGCCAACGTCCTGACTTTC.

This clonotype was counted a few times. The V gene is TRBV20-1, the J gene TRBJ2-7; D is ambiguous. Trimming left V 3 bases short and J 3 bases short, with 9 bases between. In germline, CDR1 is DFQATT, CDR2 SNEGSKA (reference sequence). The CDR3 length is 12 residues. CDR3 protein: CSARYTLYEQYF. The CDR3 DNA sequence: TGCAGTGCTAGGTACACACTCTACGAGCAGTACTTC.

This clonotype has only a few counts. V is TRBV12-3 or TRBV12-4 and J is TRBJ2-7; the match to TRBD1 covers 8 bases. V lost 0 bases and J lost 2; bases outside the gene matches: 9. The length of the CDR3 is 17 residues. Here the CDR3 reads CASSLAIWGDRTYEQYF. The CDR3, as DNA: TGTGCCAGCAGTTTAGCGATCTGGGGGGACAGGACCTACGAGCAGTACTTC.

The CDR3 sequence is CASSGPDRSYNEQFF. Written as DNA, the CDR3 is TGTGCCAGCAGTGGCCCGGACAGGTCCTACAATGAGCAGTTCTTC. This chain connects TRBV6-4 to TRBJ2-1, with 7 bases identical to TRBD1. This CDR3 is built from 15 residues. CDR1 and CDR2 (germline): MRHNA, SNTAGT. J gave up 1 base and V 4 bases, and 4 bases lay outside the gene matches.

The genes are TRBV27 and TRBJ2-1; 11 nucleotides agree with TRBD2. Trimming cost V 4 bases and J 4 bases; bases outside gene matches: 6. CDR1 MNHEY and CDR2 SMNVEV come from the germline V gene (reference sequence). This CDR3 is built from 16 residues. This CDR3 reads CASSSKLAGEYNEQFF. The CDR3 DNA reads TGTGCCAGCAGTTCTAAACTAGCGGGGGAGTACAATGAGCAGTTCTTC.

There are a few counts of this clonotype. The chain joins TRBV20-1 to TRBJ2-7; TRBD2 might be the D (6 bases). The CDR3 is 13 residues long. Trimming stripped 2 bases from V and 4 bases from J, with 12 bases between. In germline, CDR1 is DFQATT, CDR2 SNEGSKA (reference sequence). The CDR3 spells CSARKSGRYEQYF. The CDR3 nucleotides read TGCAGTGCTAGAAAGTCAGGGAGGTACGAGCAGTACTTC.

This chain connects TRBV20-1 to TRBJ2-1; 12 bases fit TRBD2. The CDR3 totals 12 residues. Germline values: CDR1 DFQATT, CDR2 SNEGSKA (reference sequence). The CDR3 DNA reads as TGCAGGACCGGACTAGCGGGATCGGAGCAGTTCTTC. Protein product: CRTGLAGSEQFF.